One and the same sample provided the 31 T cell receptor beta chains below, sequenced in a study of T cells expressing NK-cell markers. After re-calling the 5' RACE reads, TCRdb lists one entry per CDR3 protein, DNA absent. The table lists 500,000 or so distinct CDR3 sequences. The sequencing sample was made of blood T cells: a sorted CD56 or NKG2C T cell subset, CD4+ or CD8+ T cells, or bulk PBMC T cells (not recorded which). The source of these receptors is a young man in good health.

V usage is TRBV18 and J usage is TRBJ2-1; without DNA, the TCRdb call of TRBD1 cannot be checked. Germline-derived CDR1 and CDR2 are KGHSH and LQKENI. The CDR3 length is 16 residues. CDR3 sequence reads: CASSPATVGKGNEQFF.

This rearrangement joins TRBV5-1 to TRBJ2-7; TCRdb outputs TRBD1, but without DNA this stays unchecked. CDR3 length: 13 amino acids. Germline lookup yields CDR1 SGHRS and CDR2 YFSETQ. CDR3 residues: CASTPGPNYEQYF.

The rearrangement joins TRBV20-1 to TRBJ2-1; TCRdb outputs TRBD2, but without DNA this stays unchecked. The CDR3 consists of 16 residues. Germline V gene lookup returns CDR1 DFQATT and CDR2 SNEGSKA (reference sequence). CDR3 loop: CSATPSGRAPLNEQFF.

The chain recombines TRBV6-1 with TRBJ2-3; lacking DNA, the TRBD2 call made by TCRdb goes unchecked. CDR1 and CDR2 (germline): MNHNS, SASEGT. CDR3 length: 15 amino acids. The CDR3 sequence: CASSEQPGGPDTQYF.

The chain carries TRBV20-1 and TRBJ2-1. The germline gives CDR1 DFQATT, CDR2 SNEGSKA (reference sequence). The CDR3 runs 13 residues. CDR3 loop: CSARGELFYEQFF.

This chain's CDR3 is CASSVGRLTETQYF. The chain couples TRBV7-2 to TRBJ2-5. Per germline, CDR1 SGHTA and CDR2 FQGNSA. The CDR3 is 14 amino acids.

This chain joins TRBV20-1 and TRBJ2-5; the D call from TCRdb, TRBD2, cannot be confirmed without DNA. This CDR3 spans 11 amino acids. Germline V lookup: CDR1 DFQATT, CDR2 SNEGSKA (reference sequence). CDR3 sequence: CSATGLTHPYF.

The chain has TRBV24-1 and TRBJ2-1; lacking DNA, the TRBD2 call made by TCRdb goes unchecked. The CDR3 sequence is 15 residues long. Germline-derived CDR1 and CDR2 are KGHDR and SFDVKD. CDR3 sequence reads: CATDGGAGGYNEQFF.

The chain employs TRBV5-1 and TRBJ2-7; the TCRdb D gene call, TRBD1, has no DNA to confirm it. CDR1 SGHRS and CDR2 YFSETQ come from the germline V gene. The CDR3 is 15 residues long. CDR3 region: CASSQGAGATYEQYF.

V is TRBV21-1 and J is TRBJ2-2; TCRdb returns TRBD1, unconfirmable since there is no DNA. TRBV21-1 is noted as a pseudogene. This CDR3 has 16 residues. The CDR3 loop reads CASSYWDRAPTGELFF.

The CDR3 protein is CASSYRPPGLNEQFF. The chain carries TRBV6-5 and TRBJ2-1; TCRdb's D call of TRBD2 is untestable without DNA. Looked up from germline, CDR1 is MNHEY and CDR2 is SVGAGI. This CDR3 spans 15 amino acids.

The V gene is TRBV12-3 or TRBV12-4, the J gene TRBJ2-1; TCRdb reports TRBD1, a call that lacks DNA to check it against. CDR3 length: 12 amino acids. The CDR3 protein is CASSFGTPEQFF.

The rearrangement links TRBV14 to TRBJ2-7; no DNA is available, so the TRBD2 call from TCRdb remains unchecked. This CDR3 contains 15 residues. Germline V gives CDR1 SGHDN, CDR2 FVKESK. This chain's CDR3 is CASSQETSGRGEQYF.

This sequence joins TRBV20-1 and TRBJ2-5; the D call of TRBD2 rests on TCRdb alone, since no DNA is present to check it. The CDR3 sequence is 15 residues long. Germline CDR1 is DFQATT and CDR2 is SNEGSKA (reference sequence). The CDR3 is CSARDGGDYGETQYF.

The chain uses TRBV3-1 and TRBJ2-1; absent DNA, TCRdb's TRBD1 call cannot be checked. CDR3 length: 16 residues. Germline CDR1 is LGHDT and CDR2 is YNNKEL (reference sequence). The CDR3 sequence is CASSQDSGFSYNEQFF.

The rearrangement links TRBV2 to TRBJ2-1. The CDR3 has 15 amino acids. Germline V gene lookup returns CDR1 SNHLY and CDR2 FYNNEI. CDR3 sequence: CASSEEGSSYNEQFF.

V gene TRBV6-1 combines with J gene TRBJ2-1; TCRdb indicates TRBD1, and absent DNA this call remains unverified. The CDR3 runs to 16 residues. Germline CDR1 and CDR2: MNHNS and SASEGT. The CDR3: CASSEWGTGLYNEQFF.

The gene calls are TRBV7-2 and TRBJ1-4. Germline CDR1 and CDR2: SGHTA and FQGNSA. This CDR3 is built from 13 residues. CDR3: CASSRGRSEKLFF. The full variable domain, with the rest looked up from reference TRBV7-2 and TRBJ1-4, is GAGVSQSPSNKVTEKGKDVELRCDPISGHTALYWYRQSLGQGLEFLIYFQGNSAPDKSGLPSDRFSAERTGGSVSTLTIQRTQQEDSAVYLCASSRGRSEKLFFGSGTQLSVL.

The rearrangement links TRBV5-1 to TRBJ1-1; TCRdb names TRBD1, which stays unverified in the absence of DNA. Germline CDR1 reads SGHRS; CDR2 reads YFSETQ. This CDR3 region has 13 residues. CDR3 sequence reads: CASSGGQVIEAFF.

V is TRBV29-1 and J is TRBJ2-1; without DNA, the TCRdb call of TRBD1 cannot be checked. This CDR3 spans 17 amino acids. Germline V gene sequence: CDR1 SQVTM, CDR2 ANQGSEA. CDR3: CSVEGPIRQGVYNEQFF.

The chain employs TRBV24-1 and TRBJ2-5; absent DNA, TCRdb's TRBD2 call cannot be checked. The CDR3 totals 20 residues. CDR1 and CDR2 from the germline V gene are KGHDR and SFDVKD. The CDR3 here is CATSDYRQRDVGLARETQYF.

This chain connects TRBV20-1 to TRBJ2-7; the TCRdb call, TRBD2, lacks DNA for checking. The CDR3 contains 15 residues. CDR1 and CDR2 from the germline V gene are DFQATT and SNEGSKA (reference sequence). CDR3 in amino acids: CSARELAGAIYEQYF.

This chain uses TRBV7-6 with TRBJ2-3; without DNA, the TCRdb call of TRBD1 cannot be checked. The CDR3 totals 16 residues. In germline, CDR1 is SGHVS, CDR2 FNYEAQ. CDR3: CASSLGAGGSTDTQYF.

The gene calls are TRBV7-6 and TRBJ2-1; TCRdb returns TRBD2, unconfirmable since there is no DNA. The CDR3 length is 15 residues. CDR1 and CDR2 (germline): SGHVS, FNYEAQ. CDR3 loop: CASSSLVREGHEQFF.

The chain couples TRBV7-2 to TRBJ2-1. Germline loops: CDR1 SGHTA, CDR2 FQGNSA. CDR3 length: 12 residues. The CDR3 loop is CASSNQANEQFF. Full variable domain (rest looked up from reference TRBV7-2 and TRBJ2-1): GAGVSQSPSNKVTEKGKDVELRCDPISGHTALYWYRQSLGQGLEFLIYFQGNSAPDKSGLPSDRFSAERTGGSVSTLTIQRTQQEDSAVYLCASSNQANEQFFGPGTRLTVL.

V is TRBV10-3 and J is TRBJ2-5; the TCRdb call, TRBD1, lacks DNA for checking. This CDR3 spans 15 amino acids. CDR1 is ENHRY, CDR2 SYGVKD, per germline. CDR3 amino acids: CASRGAGSFQETQYF.

The rearrangement uses TRBV15 and TRBJ2-7; TCRdb's assignment of TRBD2 cannot be checked, as there is no DNA. The germline V gene has CDR1 LNHNV and CDR2 YYDKDF (reference sequence). The CDR3 totals 16 residues. The chain's CDR3 is CATSRGLAGISYEQYF.

This chain connects TRBV12-3 or TRBV12-4 to TRBJ2-1; TCRdb gives TRBD1 as the D gene, but with no DNA this cannot be confirmed. The CDR3 has 14 residues. CDR3 loop: CASSLLGTTDEQFF.

The chain employs TRBV11-2 and TRBJ2-3. CDR1 SGHAT and CDR2 FQNNGV come from the germline V gene. The CDR3 spans 12 residues. The CDR3: CASSFGGLAQYF.

CDR3 amino acids: CATSRDFPDSYEQYF. The chain links TRBV15 to TRBJ2-7. CDR3 length: 15 residues. From germline, CDR1 is LNHNV and CDR2 YYDKDF (reference sequence).

The rearrangement links TRBV28 to TRBJ2-4; the TRBD1 assignment by TCRdb is unverifiable without DNA. The germline V gene has CDR1 MDHEN and CDR2 SYDVKM. The CDR3 totals 15 residues. The CDR3 loop reads CASSSSGILKNIQYF.